This T cell receptor (beta chain) was sequenced for a study of T cells after yellow fever vaccination. Study overall: Fractions low in cell number were prepared with SMART-Seq v4 Ultra Low Input. Broader study findings: Within FACS-sorted repertoires, abundant clonotypes contaminating from the bulk population could be present. Most clones from primary vaccination resurfaced after the booster (approximately 97% CD4, approximately 88% CD8).

TCRdb fed the 5' RACE reads into MiXCR, producing one record per CDR3 protein. This table has over 300,000 distinct CDR3 sequences, 3% to 4.5% appearing once. The CDR3 runs 14 residues. Trimming pared 1 base from V and 4 bases from J, leaving 12 bases between. The germline V gene has CDR1 SGHDT and CDR2 YYEEEE. This clonotype has only a few counts. What it binds is not known. The source is a man aged 18 to 35 who received the YFV17D yellow fever vaccine. The J gene is TRBJ2-7, the V gene TRBV5-6, with D unclear. Sequencing was performed on PBMCs, taken on the day of the yellow fever booster vaccination. The CDR3 DNA sequence: TGTGCCAGCAGCTTGCCAGACCGTGTTTACGAGCAGTACTTC. Protein: CASSLPDRVYEQYF.